This TCR beta chain was retrieved from a study of control samples from healthy donors and cancer patients. The V gene's germline CDR1 is SGHTA and CDR2 FQGNSA. V gave up 0 bases and J gave up 1 base, with 1 base separating them. The CDR3 covers 13 residues. The repertoire was sequenced with immunoSEQ multiplex PCR; TCRdb's copy has only in-frame clones and lacks some. The sample lists about 110,000 clones, just under 85% occurring once. The TCR originated in a young man in good health. This chain connects TRBV7-2 to TRBJ2-1, with D hard to call. Specimen: blood. This CDR3 reads CASSLASYNEQFF. DNA for the CDR3: TGTGCCAGCAGCTTAGCGTCCTACAATGAGCAGTTCTTC.